This T cell receptor (beta chain) emerged from a study of T-cell reconstitution after alpha-beta-depleted transplantation in children. The study's findings and limits: In some patients, recipient T cells and intrathymic progenitors surviving conditioning explained high day-60 diversity. T cells produced anew were the main source of T-cell counts and diversity one year after transplant. At around two months after transplant, the alpha-beta T cells were reportedly derived from several hundred expanded clones that came from non-depleted graft cells.

Preparing the TCRbeta library involved the use of unique molecular identifiers. From the PCR reads, TCRdb called clonotypes with MiXCR, one entry per CDR3 protein. The sample records approximately 350,000 distinct CDR3 sequences, around 15% being singletons. This clonotype has only a few counts. The antigen is undetermined. The length of the CDR3 is 14 residues. The germline CDR1 and CDR2 sequences are MGHRA and YSYEKL. Trimming stripped 1 base from V and 7 bases from J, with 13 bases between. This sequence joins TRBV4-1 and TRBJ1-2, with a weak D call TRBD1 (6 bases). This clonotype originated in a male patient aged 2-15 years who had a stem cell transplant for acute lymphoblastic leukemia, so the T cells may come from the graft donor. Specimen: PBMCs, mostly from graft donor cells, collected 360 days after TCRalphabeta/CD19-depleted stem cell transplant. CDR3: CASSQVGGSFGYTF. The CDR3 DNA sequence: TGCGCCAGCAGCCAAGTAGGGGGTTCGTTTGGCTACACCTTC.